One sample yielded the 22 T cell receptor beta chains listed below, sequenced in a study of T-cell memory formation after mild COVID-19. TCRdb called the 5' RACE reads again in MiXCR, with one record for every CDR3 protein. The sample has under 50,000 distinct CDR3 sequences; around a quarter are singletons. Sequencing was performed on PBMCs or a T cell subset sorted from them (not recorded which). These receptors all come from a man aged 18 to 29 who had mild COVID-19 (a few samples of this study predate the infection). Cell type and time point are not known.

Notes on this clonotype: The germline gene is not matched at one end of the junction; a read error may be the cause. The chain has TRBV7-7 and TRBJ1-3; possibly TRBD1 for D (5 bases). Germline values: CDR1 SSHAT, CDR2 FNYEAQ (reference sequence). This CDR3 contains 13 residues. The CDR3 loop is CASSSGSGNTIYF. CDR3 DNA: TGTGCTAGCAGCTCAGGGTCTGGAAACACCATATATTTT.

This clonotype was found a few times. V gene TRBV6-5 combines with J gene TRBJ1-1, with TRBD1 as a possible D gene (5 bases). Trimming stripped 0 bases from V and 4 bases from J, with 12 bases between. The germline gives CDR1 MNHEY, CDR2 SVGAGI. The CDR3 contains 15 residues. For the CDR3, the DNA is TGTGCCAGCAGTTACTCCGGGGGGTCGGGCACTGAAGCTTTCTTT. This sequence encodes CASSYSGGSGTEAFF.

The chain's CDR3 is CASSQDGGYEQYV. For the CDR3, the DNA is TGCGCCAGCAGCCAAGATGGGGGCTACGAGCAGTACGTC. The chain recombines TRBV4-1 with TRBJ2-7; D may be TRBD1 or TRBD2 (5 bases each). The CDR3 totals 13 residues. Trimming removed 0 bases from V and 3 bases from J, with 6 bases in between. The germline CDR1 and CDR2 sequences are MGHRA and YSYEKL.

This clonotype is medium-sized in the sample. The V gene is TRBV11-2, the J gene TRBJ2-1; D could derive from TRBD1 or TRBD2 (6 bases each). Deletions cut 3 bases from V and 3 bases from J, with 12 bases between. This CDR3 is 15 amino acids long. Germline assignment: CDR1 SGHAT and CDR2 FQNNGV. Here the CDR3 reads CASSLGGGGYNEQFF. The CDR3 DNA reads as TGTGCCAGCAGCTTGGGAGGAGGGGGCTACAATGAGCAGTTCTTC. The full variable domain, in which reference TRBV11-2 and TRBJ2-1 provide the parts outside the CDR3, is EAGVAQSPRYKIIEKRQSVAFWCNPISGHATLYWYQQILGQGPKLLIQFQNNGVVDDSQLPKDRFSAERLKGVDSTLKIQPAKLEDSAVYLCASSLGGGGYNEQFFGPGTRLTVL.

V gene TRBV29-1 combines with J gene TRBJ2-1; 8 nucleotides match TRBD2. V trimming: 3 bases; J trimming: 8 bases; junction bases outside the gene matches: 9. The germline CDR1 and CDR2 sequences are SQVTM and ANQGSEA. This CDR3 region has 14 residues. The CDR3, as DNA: TGCAGCGTTGACCCGGGGGGGCTAGGTGATGAGCAGTTCTTC. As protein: CSVDPGGLGDEQFF.

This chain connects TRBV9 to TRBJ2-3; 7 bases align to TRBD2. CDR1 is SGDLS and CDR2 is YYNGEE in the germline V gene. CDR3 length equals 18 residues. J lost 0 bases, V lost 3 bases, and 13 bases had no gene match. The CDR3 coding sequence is TGTGCCAGCAGCGCCGGAGCGAAGCGGGGCCCTAGCACAGATACGCAGTATTTT. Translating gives CASSAGAKRGPSTDTQYF. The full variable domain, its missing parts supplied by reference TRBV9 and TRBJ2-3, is DSGVTQTPKHLITATGQRVTLRCSPRSGDLSVYWYQQSLDQGLQFLIQYYNGEERAKGNILERFSAQQFPDLHSELNLSSLELGDSALYFCASSAGAKRGPSTDTQYFGPGTRLTVL.

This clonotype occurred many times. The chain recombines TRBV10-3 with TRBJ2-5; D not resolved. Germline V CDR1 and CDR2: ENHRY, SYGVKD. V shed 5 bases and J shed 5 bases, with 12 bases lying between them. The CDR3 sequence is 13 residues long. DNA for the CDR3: TGTGCCATCAGTTCTACCGTCCCGGAGACCCAGTACTTC. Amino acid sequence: CAISSTVPETQYF.

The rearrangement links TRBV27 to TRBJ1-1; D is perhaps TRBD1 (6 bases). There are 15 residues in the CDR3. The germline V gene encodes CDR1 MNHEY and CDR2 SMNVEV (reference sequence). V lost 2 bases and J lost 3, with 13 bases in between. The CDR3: CASSLSNRAYTEAFF. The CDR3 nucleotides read TGTGCCAGCAGTTTAAGTAACAGGGCGTACACTGAAGCTTTCTTT.

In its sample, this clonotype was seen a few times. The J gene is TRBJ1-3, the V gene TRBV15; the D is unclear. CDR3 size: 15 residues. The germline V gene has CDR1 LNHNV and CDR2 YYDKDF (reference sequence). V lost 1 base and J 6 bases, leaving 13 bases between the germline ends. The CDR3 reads CATSRAESPENTIYF. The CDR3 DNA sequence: TGTGCCACCAGCAGAGCGGAGAGCCCTGAAAACACCATATATTTT.

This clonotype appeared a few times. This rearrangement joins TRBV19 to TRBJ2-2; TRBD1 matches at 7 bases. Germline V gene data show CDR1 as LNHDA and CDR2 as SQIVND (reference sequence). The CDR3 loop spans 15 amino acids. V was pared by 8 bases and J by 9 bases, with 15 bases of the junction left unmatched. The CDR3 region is CASQDLSTGSRELFF. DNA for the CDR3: TGTGCCAGTCAAGACTTATCGACAGGGTCCAGGGAGCTGTTTTTT.

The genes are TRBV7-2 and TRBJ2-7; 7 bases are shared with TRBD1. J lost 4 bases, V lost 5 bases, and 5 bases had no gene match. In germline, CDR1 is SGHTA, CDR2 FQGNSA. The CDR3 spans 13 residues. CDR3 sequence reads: CASSRGQTYEQYF. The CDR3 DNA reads TGTGCCAGCAGCCGGGGACAGACGTACGAGCAGTACTTC.

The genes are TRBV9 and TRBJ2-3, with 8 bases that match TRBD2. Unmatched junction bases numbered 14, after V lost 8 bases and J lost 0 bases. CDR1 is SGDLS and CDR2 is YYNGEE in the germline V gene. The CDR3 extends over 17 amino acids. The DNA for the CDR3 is TGTGCCAGTACGACCGGTGGTAGCGGGACTAGCACAGATACGCAGTATTTT. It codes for CASTTGGSGTSTDTQYF.

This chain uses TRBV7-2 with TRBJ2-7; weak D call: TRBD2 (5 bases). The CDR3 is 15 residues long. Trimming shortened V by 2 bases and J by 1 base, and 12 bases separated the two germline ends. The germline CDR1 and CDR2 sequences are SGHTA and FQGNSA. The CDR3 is CASSLSGIGSYEQYV. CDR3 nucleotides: TGTGCCAGCAGCTTATCGGGGATCGGGTCCTACGAGCAGTACGTC.

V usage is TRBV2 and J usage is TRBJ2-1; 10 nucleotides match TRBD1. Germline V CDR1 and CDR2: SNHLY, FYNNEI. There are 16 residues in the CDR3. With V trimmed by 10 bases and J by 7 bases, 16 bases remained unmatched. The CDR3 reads CATARERQGAVNEQFF. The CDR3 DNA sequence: TGTGCCACCGCGCGCGAAAGACAGGGGGCCGTTAATGAGCAGTTCTTC.

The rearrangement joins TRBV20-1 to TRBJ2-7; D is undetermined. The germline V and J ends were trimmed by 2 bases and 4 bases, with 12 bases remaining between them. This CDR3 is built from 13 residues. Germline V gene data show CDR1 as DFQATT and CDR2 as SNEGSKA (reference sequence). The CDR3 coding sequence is TGCAGTGCTAGATCCTTAGGCGAGTACGAGCAGTACTTC. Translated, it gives CSARSLGEYEQYF.

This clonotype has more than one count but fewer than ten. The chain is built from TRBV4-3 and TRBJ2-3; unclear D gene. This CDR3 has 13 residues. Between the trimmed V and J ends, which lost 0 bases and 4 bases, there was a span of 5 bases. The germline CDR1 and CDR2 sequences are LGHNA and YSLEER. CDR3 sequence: CASSQDLADTQYF. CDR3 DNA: TGCGCCAGCAGCCAAGATTTGGCAGATACGCAGTATTTT.

As DNA, the CDR3 is TGTGCCATCAGTGAGTCATCAGGGCTTCGTATTTACGAGCAGTACTTC. This encodes CAISESSGLRIYEQYF. This sequence joins TRBV10-3 and TRBJ2-7; TRBD1 might be the D (5 bases). Per germline, CDR1 ENHRY and CDR2 SYGVKD. Trimming left V 0 bases short and J 4 bases short, with 16 bases between. This CDR3 is built from 16 residues.

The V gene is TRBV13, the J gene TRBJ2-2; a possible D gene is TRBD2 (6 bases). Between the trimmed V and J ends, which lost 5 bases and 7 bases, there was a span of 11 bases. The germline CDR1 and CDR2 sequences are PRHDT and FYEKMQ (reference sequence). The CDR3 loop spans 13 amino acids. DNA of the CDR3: TGTGCCAGCAGCCCTAACGGGGGCGGGGAGCTGTTTTTT. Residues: CASSPNGGGELFF.

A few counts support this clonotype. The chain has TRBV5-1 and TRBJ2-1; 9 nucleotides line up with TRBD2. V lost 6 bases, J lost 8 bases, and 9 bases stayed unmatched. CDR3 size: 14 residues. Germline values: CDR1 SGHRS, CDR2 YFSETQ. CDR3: CASTGLAQGYEQFF. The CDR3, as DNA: TGCGCCAGCACGGGACTAGCCCAGGGGTATGAGCAGTTCTTC.

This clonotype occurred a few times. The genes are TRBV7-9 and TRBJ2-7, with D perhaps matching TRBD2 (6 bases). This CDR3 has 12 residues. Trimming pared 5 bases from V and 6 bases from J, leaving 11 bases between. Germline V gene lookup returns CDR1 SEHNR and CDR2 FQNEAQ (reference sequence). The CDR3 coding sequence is TGTGCCAGCAGCCCGGGGGTCACCGAGCAGTACGTC. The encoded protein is CASSPGVTEQYV.

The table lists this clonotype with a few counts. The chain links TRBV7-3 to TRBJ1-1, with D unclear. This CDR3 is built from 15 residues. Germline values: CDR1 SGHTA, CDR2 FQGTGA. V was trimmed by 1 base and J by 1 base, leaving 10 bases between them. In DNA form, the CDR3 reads TGTGCCAGCAGCTTAAAAGTCGGGAGGAACACTGAAGCTTTCTTT. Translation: CASSLKVGRNTEAFF.

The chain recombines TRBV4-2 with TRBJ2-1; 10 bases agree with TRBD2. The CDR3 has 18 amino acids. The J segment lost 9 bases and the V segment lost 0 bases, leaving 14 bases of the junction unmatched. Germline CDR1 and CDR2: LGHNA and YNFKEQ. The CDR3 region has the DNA TGTGCCAGCAGCCAAGATCGTCCCATCAGCGGGGGGGCCAGTGAGCAGTTCTTC. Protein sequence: CASSQDRPISGGASEQFF.